This is a list of T cell receptor beta chains from one sample in a study of cytomegalovirus exposure and HLA in healthy donors. The repertoire was sequenced with immunoSEQ multiplex PCR; TCRdb's copy has only in-frame clones and lacks some. The sample includes about 180,000 clones, roughly 80% of them seen just once. Sequencing was done on a sample of PBMCs. The receptors shown here come from a girl aged 10-17 years in good health and CMV-seropositive. CDR3s include the opening cysteine and the closing phenylalanine or tryptophan. D genes are given only for firm matches. Clone sizes are given selectively: once, few, many, or a class where the clone is expanded.

>few|TRBJ2-2|TRBV4-2|TRBD2
TGTGCCAGCAGCCAGGAACTAGCGGGAGGGCTTAGGACCGGGGAGCTGTTTTTT
CASSQELAGGLRTGELFF
>NA|TRBJ1-2|TRBV6-1|TRBD1
TGTGCCAGCCGTCTGGGGGACAGGGTCTTAGGCTACACCTTC
CASRLGDRVLGYTF
>few|TRBJ1-2|TRBV9|NA
TGTGCCAGCAGCGTATATCGGGAGGGGGTTGGCTACACCTTC
CASSVYREGVGYTF
>NA|TRBJ2-1|TRBV6-5|TRBD2
TGTGCCAGCAGATCCGGACTAGCGGGAGGTGAGCAGTTCTTC
CASRSGLAGGEQFF
>NA|TRBJ2-3|TRBV11-2|TRBD2
TGTGCCAGCAGCTTAGAAGCGGGAGGGGTCTCAGATACGCAGTATTTT
CASSLEAGGVSDTQYF
>few|TRBJ1-1|TRBV7-2|TRBD1
TGTGCCAGCAGCGGCAGACAGGGGAGCACTGAAGCTTTCTTT
CASSGRQGSTEAFF
>NA|TRBJ1-1|TRBV7-9|TRBD1
TGTGCCAGCAGCAATCGCGGACAGGGGGCCACTGAAGCTTTCTTT
CASSNRGQGATEAFF
>NA|TRBJ2-1|TRBV5-1|TRBD2
TGCGCCAGCAGCCTCGGGACTAGCGGGACGGATGAGCAGTTCTTC
CASSLGTSGTDEQFF
>NA|TRBJ1-5|TRBV5-1|TRBD1
TGCGCCAGCAGCTTGGGACAGGGGGTTGAGCCCCAGCATTTT
CASSLGQGVEPQHF
>NA|TRBJ1-4|TRBV5-1|TRBD1
TGCGCCAGCAGGGGACAGGGGTTGTGGGATGAAAAACTGTTTTTT
CASRGQGLWDEKLFF
>few|TRBJ2-1|TRBV2|NA
TGTGCCAGCAGTGAAGCGCGGGACCTCTCCGGGGGTAATGAGCAGTTCTTC
CASSEARDLSGGNEQFF
>NA|TRBJ1-1|TRBV11-1|NA
TGTGCCAGCAGCTTTACGGGGAACACTGAAGCTTTCTTT
CASSFTGNTEAFF
>NA|TRBJ2-2|TRBV19|TRBD2
TGTGCCAGTAATAGCGGGCACTTGAGCACCGGGGAGCTGTTTTTT
CASNSGHLSTGELFF
>NA|TRBJ2-7|TRBV7-2|TRBD2
TGTGCCAGCAGCATACTAGGCGGGAGGGCCTACGAGCAGTACTTC
CASSILGGRAYEQYF
>NA|TRBJ1-2|TRBV10-1|TRBD1
TGCGCCAGCAGTGCGGGGTCGACAGGGTCGGGCGGCTACACCTTC
CASSAGSTGSGGYTF
>NA|TRBJ1-1|TRBV18|TRBD1
TGTGCCAGCTCACTAGGGACAGTGAACACTGAAGCTTTCTTT
CASSLGTVNTEAFF
>once|TRBJ1-2|TRBV29-1|NA
TGCAGCGTCGGACTAGCGTTAGGGACTACCGTGGGTGGCTACACCTTC
CSVGLALGTTVGGYTF
>NA|TRBJ2-7|TRBV6-5|TRBD2
TGTGCCAGCATCCAGCGGGAGCCCTACGAGCAGTACTTC
CASIQREPYEQYF
>NA|TRBJ1-4|TRBV7-9|TRBD1
TGTGCCAGCAGCTTAGTGACAGGGGGGGGTGAAAAACTGTTTTTT
CASSLVTGGGEKLFF
>NA|TRBJ1-2|TRBV7-2|TRBD1
TGTGCCAGCAGCAGAACGGGGACAGATCCTGGCTACACCTTC
CASSRTGTDPGYTF
>NA|TRBJ1-1|TRBV18|NA
TGTGCCAGCTCACCCGAGTTCATGAACACTGAAGCTTTCTTT
CASSPEFMNTEAFF
>few|TRBJ1-1|TRBV2|NA
TGTGCCAGCAGGGTAACTCAGGGTAATTACGCTGAAGCTTTCTTT
CASRVTQGNYAEAFF
>NA|TRBJ2-5|TRBV5-6|NA
TGTGCCAGCAGCCTCAGAGGTCTCCAAGAGACCCAGTACTTC
CASSLRGLQETQYF
>NA|TRBJ2-2|TRBV7-3|TRBD2
TGTGCCAGCACCCCCAGCGGGGGCGCGGGCGGGGAGCTGTTTTTT
CASTPSGGAGGELFF
>NA|TRBJ2-1|TRBV27|NA
TGTGCCAGCAGTAGATTGGGCCAATACAATGAGCAGTTCTTC
CASSRLGQYNEQFF
>once|TRBJ2-3|TRBV7-3|NA
TGTGCCAGCAGCCGCCGCGGGTTCCCGAGGCCAGATACGCAGTATTTT
CASSRRGFPRPDTQYF
>once|TRBJ2-3|TRBV6-4|TRBD1
TGTGCCAGCAGTGCCGGGACAGGGGGCGCAGATACGCAGTATTTT
CASSAGTGGADTQYF
>NA|TRBJ1-3|TRBV27|TRBD1
TGTGCCAGCAGTTTGAACAGGGGCTCTGGAAACACCATATATTTT
CASSLNRGSGNTIYF
>once|TRBJ2-3|TRBV9|TRBD2
TGTGCCAGCAGCGTACGCCCTAGCGGGAGTTGGGCAGATACGCAGTATTTT
CASSVRPSGSWADTQYF
>NA|TRBJ1-2|TRBV30|NA
TGTGCCTGGAGTGTCAGGGACACCTCTAACTATGGCTACACCTTC
CAWSVRDTSNYGYTF
>NA|TRBJ1-2|TRBV5-6|TRBD1
TGTGCCAGCAGCCCTGGGGACAGGGCAAACTATGGCTACACCTTC
CASSPGDRANYGYTF
>NA|TRBJ2-5|TRBV5-6|TRBD2
TGTGCCAGCAGCACCACTAGCGGGAGGGTTCAGCGGGAGACCCAGTACTTC
CASSTTSGRVQRETQYF
>NA|TRBJ2-5|TRBV9|TRBD2
TGTGCCAGCAGCGTAGGAGGGGCTAGCGGGGTACAAGAGACCCAGTACTTC
CASSVGGASGVQETQYF
>NA|TRBJ1-2|TRBV2|TRBD1
TGTGCCGGTAGGACAGGGGACTACTATGGCTACACCTTC
CAGRTGDYYGYTF
>NA|TRBJ1-5|TRBV27|TRBD1
TGTGCCAGCAGTTTCGGGACAGGGAGCAATCAGCCCCAGCATTTT
CASSFGTGSNQPQHF
>few|TRBJ2-1|TRBV7-3|TRBD1
TGTGCCAGCAGCTCCACCGGGACAGGGTTGTACAATGAGCAGTTCTTC
CASSSTGTGLYNEQFF
>NA|TRBJ1-2|TRBV27|TRBD1
TGTGCCAGCAGTTTATCCAGGGGGCTCCTGAGATATGGCTACACCTTC
CASSLSRGLLRYGYTF
>NA|TRBJ2-7|TRBV4-1|NA
TGCGCCAGCAGCCGCAACGACAGGGAGGTATACGAGCAGTACTTC
CASSRNDREVYEQYF
>NA|TRBJ1-2|TRBV5-6|NA
TGTGCCAGCAGCTTCGCAGGGACTAACTATGGCTACACCTTC
CASSFAGTNYGYTF
>once|TRBJ1-1|TRBV6-1|NA
TGTGCCAGCAGTGAAGTCGGGGACACTGAAGCTTTCTTT
CASSEVGDTEAFF
>NA|TRBJ2-2|TRBV7-9|TRBD1
TGTGCCAGCAGCTTAGGGGACACAGGGGACACCGGGGAGCTGTTTTTT
CASSLGDTGDTGELFF
>NA|TRBJ1-1|TRBV6-5|NA
TGTGCCAGCAGATACCTTAACACTGAAGCTTTCTTT
CASRYLNTEAFF
>NA|TRBJ2-3|TRBV2|TRBD2
TGTGCCAGCAGTGAATTAGGACTAGCGGGCAGACTAAGAGATACGCAGTATTTT
CASSELGLAGRLRDTQYF
>once|TRBJ1-5|TRBV5-6|TRBD1
TGTGCCAGCAGCTTGGGGGGACAGGGGTACAATCAGCCCCAGCATTTT
CASSLGGQGYNQPQHF
>NA|TRBJ1-2|TRBV6-5|TRBD1
TGTGCCAGCAGTTATGGGACAGGGAGCTCCTATGGCTACACCTTC
CASSYGTGSSYGYTF
>NA|TRBJ1-1|TRBV5-4|TRBD1
TGTGCCAGCCCAAGCCACCCGACAGGGGGGGGAAACACTGAAGCTTTCTTT
CASPSHPTGGGNTEAFF
>once|TRBJ1-5|TRBV28|NA
TGTGCCAGCAGTTGGGCAGTTAATCAGCCCCAGCATTTT
CASSWAVNQPQHF
>NA|TRBJ2-3|TRBV7-2|TRBD2
TGTGCCAGCAGCGGGACTAGCGGGAGGGCTTCAGATACGCAGTATTTT
CASSGTSGRASDTQYF
>NA|TRBJ1-2|TRBV30|NA
TGTGCCTGGAGTGTTGATTTCTGGGCCGACGATGGCTACACCTTC
CAWSVDFWADDGYTF
>few|TRBJ2-1|TRBV5-1|NA
TGCGCCAGCAGCCTAGACCTTAGACCGTACAATGAGCAGTTCTTC
CASSLDLRPYNEQFF
>NA|TRBJ1-2|TRBV28|TRBD1
TGTGCCAGCAGCGTACCGGCAGGGGGCAGCTATGGCTACACCTTC
CASSVPAGGSYGYTF
>NA|TRBJ2-1|TRBV7-9|TRBD2
TGTGCCAGCAGTTTCACTAGCGGGGCGGCCCATGAGCAGTTCTTC
CASSFTSGAAHEQFF
>NA|TRBJ2-2|TRBV4-3|NA
TGCGCCAGCAGCAAGGACGCGGGGAGCACCGGGGAGCTGTTTTTT
CASSKDAGSTGELFF
>NA|TRBJ1-5|TRBV25-1|TRBD1
TGTGCCAGCGGGGGACAGGGAAGTGGTCAGCCCCAGCATTTT
CASGGQGSGQPQHF
>NA|TRBJ2-7|TRBV30|NA
TGTGCCTGGAGTGTACGAGGGGGCTACGAGCAGTACTTC
CAWSVRGGYEQYF
>NA|TRBJ1-1|TRBV30|NA
TGTGCCTGGAACAGGCTAGGCACTGAAGCTTTCTTT
CAWNRLGTEAFF